Reported below is one T cell receptor (beta chain). This entry belongs to a study of technical replicates of blood from a handful of donors. Germline V gene sequence: CDR1 SGHTA, CDR2 FQGNSA. Trimming at V came to 3 bases and at J to 4 bases, leaving 7 bases not matched to a gene. The CDR3 covers 15 residues. Sequencing was performed with immunoSEQ multiplex PCR; in TCRdb, only in-frame clones are kept and a portion is missing. The sample carries roughly 60,000 clones, about 86% recorded once. Material: PBMCs. This chain connects TRBV7-2 to TRBJ1-2; 8 positions agree with TRBD1. The source of this sequence is a human donor in good health. Some clones in this sample may be carry-over from other donors' samples. Written as DNA, the CDR3 is TGTGCCAGCAGCTTCTCCGGGACAGGTCGCTATGGCTACACCTTC. Its protein product is CASSFSGTGRYGYTF.